This record covers a single T cell receptor (beta chain). The sample originates from a study of blood T cell repertoires in COVID-19. Turning to the study itself: Samples of COVID-19 (acute and convalescent) were obtained from the United States, Italy and Spain. T cells, B-cell-depleted T cells, or PBMCs supplied cDNA or gDNA.

Authors' data handling: Estimation of nucleated cell counts relied on the amplification of reference gene primers. Sequencing used immunoSEQ multiplex PCR; TCRdb keeps in-frame clones, though not all of them. V, J and clone size were drawn from that table, and D and trimming were deduced from the DNA. The sample contains roughly 60,000 clones, 78% of which appear only once. The sample taken for sequencing was peripheral blood. This clonotype originated in a human donor in a cohort sampled during active COVID-19.

Here the CDR3 reads CASSPYGGYNYGYTF. The CDR3 coding sequence is TGTGCCAGCAGCCCCTATGGGGGGTATAACTATGGCTACACCTTC. The J gene is TRBJ1-2, the V gene TRBV5-6; D is perhaps TRBD1 (5 bases). Germline V gives CDR1 SGHDT, CDR2 YYEEEE. Trimming cost V 4 bases and J 1 base, with 14 bases left between them. There are 15 residues in the CDR3. Filled out from reference TRBV5-6 and TRBJ1-2, the complete variable domain reads DAGVTQSPTHLIKTRGQQVTLRCSPKSGHDTVSWYQQALGQGPQFIFQYYEEEERQRGNFPDRFSGHQFPNYSSELNVNALLLGDSALYLCASSPYGGYNYGYTFGSGTRLTVV.